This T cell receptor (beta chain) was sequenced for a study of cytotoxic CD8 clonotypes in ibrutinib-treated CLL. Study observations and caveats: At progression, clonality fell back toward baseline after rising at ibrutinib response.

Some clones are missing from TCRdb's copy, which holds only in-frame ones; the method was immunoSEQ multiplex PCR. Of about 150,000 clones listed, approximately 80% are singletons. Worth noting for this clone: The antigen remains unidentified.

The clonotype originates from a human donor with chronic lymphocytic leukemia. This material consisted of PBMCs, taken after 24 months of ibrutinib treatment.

CDR3: CASNSQETNYGYTF. CDR3 coding DNA: TGTGCCAGCAACTCACAGGAAACCAACTATGGCTACACCTTC. This chain uses TRBV9 with TRBJ1-2; maybe TRBD1 (5 bases). The CDR3 sequence is 14 residues long. V was clipped by 6 bases and J by 2 bases, with 14 bases between them. Germline CDR1 is SGDLS and CDR2 is YYNGEE.